The entry below gives a single TCR beta chain sequence along with its context. Its antigen is as yet unknown. This record belongs to a study of T cell repertoires in cytomegalovirus infection. Study at large: In the study, CMV epitopes included recently identified HLA-C-restricted and well-studied HLA-B-restricted ones.

TCRdb fed the reads into MiXCR, producing one record per CDR3 protein. This sample has about 350,000 distinct CDR3 sequences, with roughly 34% found just once. Findings of the study overall: The cumulative frequency of public TCR beta families distinguished individuals who carried CMV together with the relevant HLA.

Trimming took 5 bases from V and 2 from J, leaving 18 bases between them. CDR1 SEHNR and CDR2 FQNEAQ come from the germline V gene (reference sequence). The CDR3 is 16 amino acids. This TCR was sampled from a human donor in good health (CMV status not recorded). Some clones in this sample may be carry-over from other donors' samples. Sequenced here: cultured PBMCs, sampled from culture after CMV antigen stimulation. The rearrangement uses TRBV7-9 and TRBJ2-5; D gene uncertain. The DNA of the CDR3 is TGTGCCAGCAGCGAAGATCGATGGGCACCTCAAGAGACCCAGTACTTC. Translation: CASSEDRWAPQETQYF.